What follows are 21 T cell receptor beta chains derived from one specimen sequenced in a study of blood T cell repertoires in COVID-19 (dated by TCRdb to about 2020). The library was produced with the immunoSEQ multiplex PCR assay. The source is immuneACCESS, and TCRdb retained only in-frame sequences with V and J called. Part of the clones is not carried over; for the studies checked, unresolved V genes explain less than half of this, and the remainder is unexplained. Recorded for this sample are about 28,000 clones; 85% to 95% of them occurred a single time. The ten largest clones take up 0.65% to 0.85% of the sample. Material for sequencing was peripheral blood. The receptors were gathered from a woman between 70 and 85 years old with COVID-19, enrolled during active disease.

This chain joins TRBV19 and TRBJ1-5; D remains unclear. Trimming left V 3 bases short and J 6 bases short, with 18 bases between. Germline V gene sequence: CDR1 LNHDA, CDR2 SQIVND (reference sequence). This CDR3 has 16 amino acids. The DNA of the CDR3 is TGTGCCAGTAGTATTTGGGGAGACCAACTCGGTCAGCCCCAGCATTTT. Encoded protein: CASSIWGDQLGQPQHF.

This chain joins TRBV6-2 or TRBV6-3 and TRBJ2-5; 10 bases are shared with TRBD2. Germline assignment: CDR1 MNHEY and CDR2 SVGEGT. V dropped 5 bases and J dropped 1; count of bases not matched to a gene: 4. This CDR3 comprises 15 residues. In DNA form, the CDR3 reads TGTGCCAGCAGTACCCGACTAGCGGGCCAAGAGACCCAGTACTTC. This gives the protein CASSTRLAGQETQYF.

The rearrangement joins TRBV30 to TRBJ2-7; 7 bases are a match to TRBD1. The CDR3 runs 12 residues. CDR1 is GTSNPN, CDR2 SVGIG, per germline (reference sequence). The CDR3 coding sequence is TGTGCTTTGAAAGGACAGGTTAACGAGCAGTACTTC. This gives the protein CALKGQVNEQYF.

V usage is TRBV6-6 and J usage is TRBJ1-2; D unclear. Deletions cut 8 bases from V and 2 bases from J, with 9 bases between. CDR1 and CDR2 (germline): MNHNY, SVGAGI (reference sequence). The CDR3 loop spans 12 amino acids. The CDR3 sequence: CASERANYGYTF. In DNA, the CDR3 is TGTGCCAGCGAGAGGGCGAACTATGGCTACACCTTC.

This chain connects TRBV10-3 to TRBJ1-2; D is possibly TRBD1 (5 bases). Per germline, CDR1 ENHRY and CDR2 SYGVKD. The CDR3 loop spans 13 amino acids. The V end lost 2 bases, the J end lost 8 bases, and 12 bases lay between the germline ends. This chain's CDR3 is CAISEQGGGGYTF. For the CDR3, the DNA is TGTGCCATCAGTGAGCAGGGCGGGGGAGGCTACACCTTC.

This chain joins TRBV12-3 or TRBV12-4 and TRBJ1-4, with TRBD1 identical over 7 bases. V shed 3 bases, J shed 8 bases, and the junction held 3 bases outside the gene matches. The CDR3 spans 13 residues. This CDR3 is CASSFGQVEKLFF. DNA of the CDR3: TGTGCCAGCAGTTTTGGACAGGTCGAAAAACTGTTTTTT.

The chain links TRBV18 to TRBJ2-5; TRBD1 aligns across 7 bases. The germline CDR1 and CDR2 sequences are KGHSH and LQKENI. The J segment lost 1 base and the V segment lost 3 bases, leaving 8 bases of the junction unmatched. The CDR3 sequence is 16 residues long. CDR3 in DNA: TGTGCCAGCTCACCCCTCCAGGCAGGGGGCCAAGAGACCCAGTACTTC. Amino acid sequence: CASSPLQAGGQETQYF.

V usage is TRBV3-1 (or the pseudogene TRBV3-2) and J usage is TRBJ2-3; D not resolved. V lost 1 base to trimming and J lost 0 bases, with 2 bases between them. The CDR3 is made up of 13 amino acids. Germline values: CDR1 LGHDT, CDR2 YNNKEL (reference sequence). The CDR3 sequence: CASSQASTDTQYF. Here the CDR3 DNA reads TGTGCCAGCAGCCAAGCTAGCACAGATACGCAGTATTTT.

This chain joins TRBV28 and TRBJ2-5, with TRBD2 identical over 8 bases. CDR1 is MDHEN, CDR2 SYDVKM, per germline. This CDR3 is 15 amino acids long. Trimming took 5 bases from V and 1 from J; bases not matched to a gene: 6. CDR3 amino acids: CASSTNGGVQETQYF. CDR3 coding DNA: TGTGCCAGCAGTACCAACGGGGGGGTCCAAGAGACCCAGTACTTC.

This chain joins TRBV19 and TRBJ1-1; the match to TRBD1 covers 10 bases. The CDR3 spans 14 residues. The V and J ends lost 5 bases and 7 bases, in that order; junction bases with no gene match: 7. The germline CDR1 and CDR2 sequences are LNHDA and SQIVND (reference sequence). In DNA, the CDR3 is TGTGCCAGTAGTGCAAAAAGGGACAGGGGTGAAGCTTTCTTT. Amino acid sequence: CASSAKRDRGEAFF.

The rearrangement uses TRBV9 and TRBJ2-1, with TRBD2 matching 8 bases. Looked up from germline, CDR1 is SGDLS and CDR2 is YYNGEE. The trim removed 0 bases at V and 5 bases at J, leaving 4 bases unmatched. The CDR3 is 15 amino acids. Written as DNA, the CDR3 is TGTGCCAGCAGCGTAGAGACTAGCGATAACAATGAGCAGTTCTTC. Its protein is CASSVETSDNNEQFF.

The chain carries TRBV2 and TRBJ2-7, with TRBD1 identical over 8 bases. Germline assignment: CDR1 SNHLY and CDR2 FYNNEI. The CDR3 loop spans 16 amino acids. The trim removed 7 bases at V and 3 bases at J, leaving 14 bases unmatched. The CDR3 sequence is CASNLTRDRTIYEQYF. The CDR3 DNA reads TGTGCCAGCAACCTAACCCGGGACAGGACAATCTACGAGCAGTACTTC.

CDR3 DNA: TGTGCCAGCAGTCCCGGACAGTTTCAGCCCCAGCATTTT. This sequence encodes CASSPGQFQPQHF. V and J are TRBV6-2 or TRBV6-3 and TRBJ1-5, with D possibly being TRBD1 (6 bases). The V and J ends lost 5 bases and 6 bases respectively, with 11 bases between them. CDR1 MNHEY and CDR2 SVGEGT come from the germline V gene. This CDR3 region has 13 residues.

Written as DNA, the CDR3 is TGTGCCAGCAGCTTAGGCGCTGGCGGGAGTCAGGACGAGCAGTACTTC. Translation: CASSLGAGGSQDEQYF. The chain has TRBV7-6 and TRBJ2-7, with 7 bases aligning to TRBD2. The CDR3 totals 16 residues. The V gene's germline CDR1 is SGHVS and CDR2 FNYEAQ. V was pared by 1 base and J by 5 bases, with 11 bases of the junction left unmatched. Based on the CDR3 plus reference TRBV7-6 and TRBJ2-7, the full variable domain is GAGVSQSPRYKVTKRGQDVALRCDPISGHVSLYWYRQALGQGPEFLTYFNYEAQQDKSGLPNDRFSAERPEGSISTLTIQRTEQRDSAMYRCASSLGAGGSQDEQYFGPGTRLTVT.

The chain recombines TRBV19 with TRBJ2-1, with 8 bases that match TRBD2. The CDR3 totals 14 residues. CDR1 is LNHDA and CDR2 is SQIVND in the germline V gene (reference sequence). V dropped 4 bases and J dropped 8; count of bases not matched to a gene: 7. CDR3 amino acids: CASSSTGGPDEQFF. Written as DNA, the CDR3 is TGTGCCAGTAGTAGTACGGGAGGGCCTGATGAGCAGTTCTTC. Full variable domain (remainder filled in from reference TRBV19 and TRBJ2-1): DGGITQSPKYLFRKEGQNVTLSCEQNLNHDAMYWYRQDPGQGLRLIYYSQIVNDFQKGDIAEGYSVSREKKESFPLTVTSAQKNPTAFYLCASSSTGGPDEQFFGPGTRLTVL.

V is TRBV19 and J is TRBJ2-3; D is perhaps TRBD2 (6 bases). Germline V gene data show CDR1 as LNHDA and CDR2 as SQIVND (reference sequence). This CDR3 has 14 residues. V dropped 8 bases and J dropped 1 base, with 13 bases sitting between them. The CDR3 nucleotides read TGTGCCAGTGTATCACGGGAGCGCACAGATACGCAGTATTTT. This gives the protein CASVSRERTDTQYF.

The genes are TRBV6-5 and TRBJ1-1; TRBD1 agrees at 7 bases. The trim removed 2 bases at V and 5 bases at J, leaving 5 bases unmatched. The CDR3 is made up of 14 amino acids. The germline V gene has CDR1 MNHEY and CDR2 SVGAGI. In nucleotides, the CDR3 is TGTGCCAGCAGTTACGCGGGACAGAAGACTGAAGCTTTCTTT. Translating gives CASSYAGQKTEAFF.

J is TRBJ2-3 and V is TRBV7-2, with 9 bases aligning to TRBD2. CDR3 size: 14 residues. Losses at the gene ends were 5 bases for V and 4 bases for J; bases not matched to a gene: 4. CDR1 is SGHTA, CDR2 FQGNSA, per germline. CDR3 DNA: TGTGCCAGCAGCCTGGGACTAGCATCAGATACGCAGTATTTT. It is translated as CASSLGLASDTQYF.

CDR3 residues: CASSTTENYGYTF. CDR3 nucleotide sequence: TGTGCCAGCAGTACGACAGAAAACTATGGCTACACCTTC. The chain is built from TRBV6-1 and TRBJ1-2; possible D gene TRBD1, 5 bases. CDR3 length: 13 amino acids. Trimming removed 5 bases at V and 2 bases at J, with 9 bases between. Germline CDR1 reads MNHNS; CDR2 reads SASEGT.

The chain recombines TRBV5-1 with TRBJ2-1; 7 bases match TRBD2. The length of the CDR3 is 15 residues. CDR1 SGHRS and CDR2 YFSETQ come from the germline V gene. The J segment lost 0 bases and the V segment lost 4 bases, leaving 4 bases of the junction unmatched. CDR3 nucleotide sequence: TGCGCCAGCAGCGTTAAGCGGGACTCCTACAATGAGCAGTTCTTC. Protein product: CASSVKRDSYNEQFF.

The V call is TRBV9, the J call TRBJ1-2, with TRBD1 as a possible D gene (6 bases). This CDR3 contains 10 residues. Between the trimmed V and J ends, which lost 8 bases and 8 bases, there was a span of 10 bases. The germline V gene has CDR1 SGDLS and CDR2 YYNGEE. In DNA, the CDR3 is TGTGCCAGGAGGGGGTTCGGCTACACCTTC. It is translated as CARRGFGYTF.